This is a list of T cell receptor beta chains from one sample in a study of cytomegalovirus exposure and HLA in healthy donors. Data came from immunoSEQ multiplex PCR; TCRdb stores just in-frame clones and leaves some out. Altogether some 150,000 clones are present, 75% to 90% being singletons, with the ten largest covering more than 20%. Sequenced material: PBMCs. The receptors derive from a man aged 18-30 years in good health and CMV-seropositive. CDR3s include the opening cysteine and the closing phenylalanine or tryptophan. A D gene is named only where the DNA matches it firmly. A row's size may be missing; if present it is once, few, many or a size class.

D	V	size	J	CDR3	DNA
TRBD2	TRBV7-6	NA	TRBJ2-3	CASSGGLAGGPYTDTQYF	TGTGCCAGCAGCGGGGGACTAGCGGGAGGGCCTTACACAGATACGCAGTATTTT
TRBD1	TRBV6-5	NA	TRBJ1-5	CASRTGGSNQPQHF	TGTGCCAGCAGGACAGGGGGCAGCAATCAGCCCCAGCATTTT
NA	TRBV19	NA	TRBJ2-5	CASSRALQETQYF	TGTGCCAGTAGTAGGGCTCTCCAAGAGACCCAGTACTTC
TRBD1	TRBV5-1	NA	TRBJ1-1	CASSPQGITEAFF	TGCGCCAGCAGCCCACAGGGGATCACTGAAGCTTTCTTT
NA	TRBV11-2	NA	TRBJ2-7	CASRSLARYEQYF	TGTGCCAGCAGGTCGTTAGCACGGTACGAGCAGTACTTC
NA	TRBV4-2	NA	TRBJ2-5	CASSQDITRLQETQYF	TGTGCCAGCAGCCAAGATATCACTCGACTCCAAGAGACCCAGTACTTC
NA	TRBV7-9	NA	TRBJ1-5	CASSSSFSNQPQHF	TGTGCCAGCAGCTCAAGCTTTAGCAATCAGCCCCAGCATTTT
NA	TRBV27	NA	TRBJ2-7	CASHPVGGLAYEQYF	TGTGCCAGCCATCCAGTAGGCGGTCTTGCCTACGAGCAGTACTTC
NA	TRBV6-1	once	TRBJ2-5	CARMGAGSTETQYF	TGTGCCAGGATGGGGGCAGGGTCAACAGAGACCCAGTACTTC
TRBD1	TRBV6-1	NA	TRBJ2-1	CASSEAGGLVDEQFF	TGTGCCAGCAGTGAGGCAGGGGGCCTCGTGGATGAGCAGTTCTTC
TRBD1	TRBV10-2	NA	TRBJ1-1	CASSAGGDTEAFF	TGCGCCAGCAGTGCAGGGGGAGACACTGAAGCTTTCTTT
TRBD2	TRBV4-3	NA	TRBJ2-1	CASSQDRSGTRQFF	TGCGCCAGCAGCCAGGACCGTAGTGGGACTAGGCAGTTCTTC
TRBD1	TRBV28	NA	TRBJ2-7	CASISTGQGSYEQYF	TGTGCCAGCATTTCGACCGGACAGGGCTCCTACGAGCAGTACTTC
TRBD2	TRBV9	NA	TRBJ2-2	CASSVVWGRAPGELFF	TGTGCCAGCAGCGTAGTATGGGGGAGGGCCCCCGGGGAGCTGTTTTTT
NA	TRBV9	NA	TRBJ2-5	CASSVDGSGSETQYF	TGTGCCAGCAGCGTAGACGGGAGCGGGTCAGAGACCCAGTACTTC
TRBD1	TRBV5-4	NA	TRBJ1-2	CASSSTGGQNGYTF	TGTGCCAGCAGCTCAACAGGGGGCCAGAATGGCTACACCTTC
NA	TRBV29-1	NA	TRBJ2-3	CSVYTDTQYF	TGCAGCGTTTACACAGATACGCAGTATTTT
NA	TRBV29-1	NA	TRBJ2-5	CRAGQNQETQYF	TGCAGAGCTGGGCAGAACCAAGAGACCCAGTACTTC
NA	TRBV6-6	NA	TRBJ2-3	CASSYGAGLSTDTQYF	TGTGCCAGCAGTTACGGCGCGGGTCTAAGCACAGATACGCAGTATTTT
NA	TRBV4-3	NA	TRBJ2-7	CASSQDLGGSSYEQYF	TGCGCCAGCAGCCAAGATCTAGGCGGGTCCTCCTACGAGCAGTACTTC
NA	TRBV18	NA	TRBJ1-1	CASSPGHTEAFF	TGTGCCAGCTCACCGGGGCACACTGAAGCTTTCTTT
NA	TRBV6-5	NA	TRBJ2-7	CASSYSGGDVEQYF	TGTGCCAGCAGTTACTCAGGGGGGGACGTCGAGCAGTACTTC
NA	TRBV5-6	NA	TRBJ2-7	CASSLQGYEQYF	TGTGCCAGCAGCTTACAGGGTTACGAGCAGTACTTC
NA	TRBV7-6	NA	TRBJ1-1	CASSLVFRDTEAFF	TGTGCCAGCAGCTTAGTATTCAGGGACACTGAAGCTTTCTTT
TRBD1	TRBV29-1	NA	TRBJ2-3	CTCRGQGDTQYF	TGCACCTGCAGGGGGCAGGGAGATACGCAGTATTTT
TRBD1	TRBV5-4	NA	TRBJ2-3	CASSPGTGYTDTQYF	TGTGCCAGCAGCCCCGGGACAGGGTACACAGATACGCAGTATTTT
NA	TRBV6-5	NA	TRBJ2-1	CASSYPAVTTDEQFF	TGTGCCAGCAGTTACCCCGCGGTGACTACGGATGAGCAGTTCTTC
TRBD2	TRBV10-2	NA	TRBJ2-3	CASRLAGGLTTDTQYF	TGCGCCAGCAGACTAGCGGGAGGGCTCACCACAGATACGCAGTATTTT
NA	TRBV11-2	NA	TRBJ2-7	CASSSPRRGYEQYF	TGTGCCAGCAGCTCCCCACGTCGGGGTTACGAGCAGTACTTC
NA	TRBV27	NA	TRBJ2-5	CASSLRGTLGGETQYF	TGTGCCAGCAGTTTACGGGGTACCCTCGGAGGGGAGACCCAGTACTTC
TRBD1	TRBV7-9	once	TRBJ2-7	CASSNLTGESYEQYF	TGTGCCAGCAGCAATCTTACAGGGGAGTCCTACGAGCAGTACTTC
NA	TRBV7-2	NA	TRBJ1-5	CASSPDSSNQPQHF	TGTGCCAGCAGCCCGGACAGTAGCAATCAGCCCCAGCATTTT
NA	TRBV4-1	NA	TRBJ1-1	CASSHLGGGGTEAFF	TGCGCCAGCAGCCATCTGGGAGGGGGAGGCACTGAAGCTTTCTTT
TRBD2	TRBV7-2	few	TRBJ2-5	CAGGRDHQETQYF	TGTGCCGGCGGGAGGGACCACCAAGAGACCCAGTACTTC
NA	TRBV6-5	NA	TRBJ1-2	CASSYVGARGYTF	TGTGCCAGCAGTTACGTGGGGGCGCGTGGCTACACCTTC
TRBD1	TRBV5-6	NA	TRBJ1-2	CASSLEQGIYGYTF	TGTGCCAGCAGCTTGGAACAGGGGATCTATGGCTACACCTTC
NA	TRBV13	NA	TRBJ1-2	CASSPPSRGEEGYTF	TGTGCCAGCAGCCCACCCAGTAGAGGGGAGGAGGGCTACACCTTC
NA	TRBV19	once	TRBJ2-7	CASSIGGAGEQYF	TGTGCCAGTAGTATAGGTGGGGCTGGGGAGCAGTACTTC
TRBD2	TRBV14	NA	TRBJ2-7	CASSLTSGGPHEQYF	TGTGCCAGCAGCCTGACTAGCGGAGGGCCCCACGAGCAGTACTTC
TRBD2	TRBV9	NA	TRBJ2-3	CASSPQRPGLVTDTQYF	TGTGCCAGCAGCCCCCAACGACCGGGACTAGTCACAGATACGCAGTATTTT
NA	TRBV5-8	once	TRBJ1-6	CASSSTGTYYSPLHF	TGTGCCAGCAGCTCTACAGGTACCTACTACTCACCCCTCCACTTT
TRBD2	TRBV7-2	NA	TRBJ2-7	CASSLAISGRGSYEQYF	TGTGCCAGCAGCTTAGCGATTAGCGGGAGGGGCTCCTACGAGCAGTACTTC
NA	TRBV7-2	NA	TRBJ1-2	CASSSPPPAGSVYGYTF	TGTGCCAGCAGTTCTCCCCCCCCGGCCGGGTCCGTCTATGGCTACACCTTC
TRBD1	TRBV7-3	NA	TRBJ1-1	CASSLQPGTGYSEAFF	TGTGCCAGCAGCTTACAACCAGGGACAGGGTACAGTGAAGCTTTCTTT
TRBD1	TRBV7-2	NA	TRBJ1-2	CASSRDRGGDGYTF	TGTGCCAGCAGCCGAGACAGGGGGGGAGATGGCTACACCTTC